The 14 T cell receptor beta chains in this list originate from one sample, sequenced in a study of vaccination and CD4 T cells after COVID-19. These receptors are not linked to any known antigen. The Oncomine TCR Beta short-read assay generated sequence data from the DNA of cultured CD4+ T cells. TCRdb itself ran the PCR reads through MiXCR, one entry per CDR3 protein. This sample has some 14,000 distinct CDR3 sequences, with approximately 31% found just once. Indicated treatment: roughly 10-day PBMC culture with coronavirus spike peptide pools or control peptides (ViraFEST assay). The starting material was CD4+ T cells from blood, cultured in vitro, obtained before SARS-CoV-2 vaccination. The receptors come from a human donor who received a COVID-19 vaccine.

This clonotype was seen only a few times. This chain connects TRBV20-1 to TRBJ1-5, with TRBD1 matching 9 bases. The V gene's germline CDR1 is DFQATT and CDR2 SNEGSKA (reference sequence). This CDR3 comprises 14 residues. Unmatched junction bases numbered 4, after V lost 0 bases and J lost 7 bases. CDR3 nucleotide sequence: TGCAGTGCTAGAGATGGGACAGGGACCCAGCCCCAGCATTTT. It translates to CSARDGTGTQPQHF.

The genes are TRBV5-4 and TRBJ1-1, with TRBD1 identical over 7 bases. The V and J ends lost 0 bases and 1 base, in that order; junction bases with no gene match: 3. Per the germline V gene, CDR1 is SGHNT and CDR2 is YYREEE (reference sequence). This CDR3 has 15 amino acids. CDR3 protein: CASSLVGGANTEAFF. DNA for the CDR3: TGTGCCAGCAGCTTGGTAGGGGGCGCGAACACTGAAGCTTTCTTT.

The genes are TRBV30 and TRBJ1-2; a possible D gene is TRBD1 (5 bases). The CDR3 sequence is 13 residues long. Between the trimmed V and J ends, which lost 2 bases and 4 bases, there was a span of 11 bases. The germline V gene has CDR1 GTSNPN and CDR2 SVGIG (reference sequence). The CDR3 nucleotides read TGTGCCTGGAGTACTCCGGGACCCTATGGCTACACCTTC. Encoded protein: CAWSTPGPYGYTF.

This clonotype was picked up a small number of times. This sequence joins TRBV2 and TRBJ2-2, with D perhaps given as TRBD1 or TRBD2 (6 bases each). This CDR3 has 14 residues. Per germline, CDR1 SNHLY and CDR2 FYNNEI. V was clipped by 9 bases and J by 2 bases, with 13 bases between them. The CDR3 DNA is TGTGCCAGTGGAGGGGGGCTCAACACCGGGGAGCTGTTTTTT. Translated: CASGGGLNTGELFF.

This sequence joins TRBV7-3 and TRBJ2-5, with 7 bases fitting TRBD1. The germline gives CDR1 SGHTA, CDR2 FQGTGA. Trimming at V came to 5 bases and at J to 4 bases, leaving 7 bases not matched to a gene. There are 14 residues in the CDR3. This CDR3 is CASSRQGGVETQYF. The CDR3 DNA reads as TGTGCCAGCAGCAGACAGGGTGGAGTAGAGACCCAGTACTTC.

The chain has TRBV5-1 and TRBJ2-2; D is perhaps TRBD1 (6 bases). V shed 4 bases and J shed 3 bases, with 10 bases lying between them. The germline V gene has CDR1 SGHRS and CDR2 YFSETQ. The CDR3 contains 14 residues. The CDR3 DNA reads TGCGCCAGCAGCGGGGGCACCTACACCGGGGAGCTGTTTTTT. Its protein is CASSGGTYTGELFF.

Points on this clonotype: The junction and the germline gene differ at one end; a read error may be behind it. Written as DNA, the CDR3 is TGTGCCAGTAGCCGGACCAGGGGGGACTACGGCTACACCTTC. Its protein is CASSRTRGDYGYTF. The genes are TRBV19 and TRBJ1-2; 7 nucleotides agree with TRBD1. Germline V gives CDR1 LNHDA, CDR2 SQIVND (reference sequence). This CDR3 contains 14 residues.

This clonotype was seen a few times. The chain couples TRBV2 to TRBJ2-7; a possible D gene is TRBD1 (6 bases). CDR3 length equals 13 residues. Germline V gives CDR1 SNHLY, CDR2 FYNNEI. The V end was cut by 5 bases, the J end by 6 bases, with 14 bases between. Written as DNA, the CDR3 is TGTGCCAGCAGTACCAACAGGGCGGGCGAGCAGTACTTC. Translating it yields CASSTNRAGEQYF. The full variable domain, its missing parts supplied by reference TRBV2 and TRBJ2-7, is EPEVTQTPSHQVTQMGQEVILRCVPISNHLYFYWYRQILGQKVEFLVSFYNNEISEKSEIFDDQFSVERPDGSNFTLKIRSTKLEDSAMYFCASSTNRAGEQYFGPGTRLTVT.

The genes are TRBV20-1 and TRBJ2-5, with 9 nucleotides matching TRBD1. In germline, CDR1 is DFQATT, CDR2 SNEGSKA (reference sequence). V lost 5 bases, J lost 3 bases, and 4 bases stayed unmatched. CDR3 length: 13 residues. The CDR3 loop reads CSAATGGKETQYF. DNA of the CDR3: TGCAGTGCTGCGACAGGGGGGAAAGAGACCCAGTACTTC.

This clonotype was picked up a small number of times. V and J are TRBV27 and TRBJ2-3; either TRBD1 or TRBD2 may fit D (6 bases each). This CDR3 is built from 18 residues. Deletions cut 4 bases from V and 0 bases from J, with 20 bases between. CDR1 MNHEY and CDR2 SMNVEV come from the germline V gene (reference sequence). CDR3 loop: CASSSIRGAAISTDTQYF. The DNA for the CDR3 is TGTGCCAGCAGTTCAATTAGGGGGGCCGCCATAAGCACAGATACGCAGTATTTT.

This clonotype appeared a few times. The chain is built from TRBV7-2 and TRBJ1-2, with 7 bases identical to TRBD1. The CDR3 has 15 residues. CDR1 SGHTA and CDR2 FQGNSA come from the germline V gene. Unmatched junction bases numbered 7, after V lost 2 bases and J lost 4 bases. The CDR3 is CASSLSGQAFYGYTF. The CDR3 coding sequence is TGTGCCAGCAGCTTATCAGGACAGGCTTTCTATGGCTACACCTTC.

This clonotype was seen only a few times. The rearrangement joins TRBV30 to TRBJ1-5, with D tentatively TRBD1 (5 bases). The CDR3 runs 17 residues. The V end was cut by 3 bases, the J end by 1 base, with 19 bases between. Germline loops: CDR1 GTSNPN, CDR2 SVGIG (reference sequence). The CDR3 protein is CAWSAGNRFRSNQPQHF. CDR3 sequence (DNA): TGTGCCTGGAGCGCAGGGAATCGATTTAGGAGCAATCAGCCCCAGCATTTT.

This clonotype was observed a handful of times. V and J are TRBV2 and TRBJ1-5; D is unclear. The germline V gene encodes CDR1 SNHLY and CDR2 FYNNEI. The CDR3 covers 15 residues. The ends were cut back, 6 bases at V and 3 bases at J, with 15 bases in the middle. DNA of the CDR3: TGTGCCAGCAGGGGCCACCAGGCCCCCAATCAGCCCCAGCATTTT. Its protein product is CASRGHQAPNQPQHF.

This clonotype was seen more than once but under ten times. The genes are TRBV20-1 and TRBJ2-5, with 8 bases that match TRBD2. The CDR3 is 15 amino acids. In germline, CDR1 is DFQATT, CDR2 SNEGSKA (reference sequence). The junction had 10 bases not matched to a gene; V was cut back by 3 bases and J by 4 bases. In DNA form, the CDR3 reads TGCAGTGCTAGGTCCGGGGGGGCCATGGGAGAGACCCAGTACTTC. This gives the protein CSARSGGAMGETQYF.